This T cell receptor (beta chain) was recovered during a study of blood T cell repertoires in COVID-19. The table came from immunoSEQ multiplex PCR; TCRdb's copy has only in-frame clones and leaves some out. The sample holds about 140,000 clones, about 82% seen once. Germline V gene lookup returns CDR1 SGDLS and CDR2 YYNGEE. With V trimmed by 4 bases and J by 6 bases, 4 bases remained unmatched. The CDR3 consists of 12 residues. This rearrangement joins TRBV9 to TRBJ2-7; 7 nucleotides align to TRBD1. The sequenced sample was peripheral blood. The source of this sequence is a man in his fifties or sixties with acute or convalescent COVID-19. CDR3 coding DNA: TGTGCCAGCAGCCAGGCAGGGGGCGAGCAGTACTTC. It codes for CASSQAGGEQYF.